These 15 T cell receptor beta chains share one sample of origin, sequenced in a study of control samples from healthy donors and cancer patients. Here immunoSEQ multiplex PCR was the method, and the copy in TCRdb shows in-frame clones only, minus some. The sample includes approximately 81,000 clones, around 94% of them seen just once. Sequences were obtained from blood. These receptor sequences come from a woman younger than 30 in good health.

This chain's CDR3 is CASSLSDTGVTF. DNA for the CDR3: TGTGCCAGCAGTTTATCGGACACCGGTGTCACCTTC. The chain carries TRBV28 and TRBJ1-2, with D maybe TRBD1 (5 bases). V shed 1 base and J shed 13 bases, with 13 bases lying between them. Germline CDR1 is MDHEN and CDR2 is SYDVKM. The CDR3 runs to 12 residues.

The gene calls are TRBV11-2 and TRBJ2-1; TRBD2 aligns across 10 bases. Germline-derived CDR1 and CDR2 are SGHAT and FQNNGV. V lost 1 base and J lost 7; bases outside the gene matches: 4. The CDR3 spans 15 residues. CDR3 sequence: CASSLVLAGANEQFF. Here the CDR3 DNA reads TGTGCCAGCAGCTTAGTCCTAGCGGGGGCAAATGAGCAGTTCTTC.

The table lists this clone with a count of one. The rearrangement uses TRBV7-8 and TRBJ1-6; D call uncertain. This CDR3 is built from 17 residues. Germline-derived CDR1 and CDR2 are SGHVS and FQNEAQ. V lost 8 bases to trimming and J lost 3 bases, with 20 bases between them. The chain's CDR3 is CASSGEGEAIYNSPLHF. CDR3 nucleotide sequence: TGTGCCAGCTCCGGGGAGGGAGAAGCCATCTATAATTCACCCCTCCACTTT. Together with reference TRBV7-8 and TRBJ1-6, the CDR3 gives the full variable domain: GAGVSQSPRYKVAKRGQDVALRCDPISGHVSLFWYQQALGQGPEFLTYFQNEAQLDKSGLPSDRFFAERPEGSVSTLKIQRTQQEDSAVYLCASSGEGEAIYNSPLHFGNGTRLTVT.

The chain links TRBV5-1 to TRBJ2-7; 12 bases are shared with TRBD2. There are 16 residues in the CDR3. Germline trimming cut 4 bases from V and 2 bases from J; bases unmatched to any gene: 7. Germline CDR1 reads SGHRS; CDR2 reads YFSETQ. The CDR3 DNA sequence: TGCGCCAGCAGCCTTGGGGGGACTAGCGGGCCCTACGAGCAGTACTTC. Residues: CASSLGGTSGPYEQYF.

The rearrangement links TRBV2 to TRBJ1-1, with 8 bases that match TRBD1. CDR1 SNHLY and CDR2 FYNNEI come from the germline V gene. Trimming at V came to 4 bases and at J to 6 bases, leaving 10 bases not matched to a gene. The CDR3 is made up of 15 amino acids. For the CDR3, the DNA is TGTGCCAGCAGTGGGAACAGGGGGGGTAGGTCTGAAGCTTTCTTT. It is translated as CASSGNRGGRSEAFF.

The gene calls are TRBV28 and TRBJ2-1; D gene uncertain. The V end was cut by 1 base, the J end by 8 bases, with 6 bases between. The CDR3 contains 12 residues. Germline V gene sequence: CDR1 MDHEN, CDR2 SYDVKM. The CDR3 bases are TGTGCCAGCAGTTTATTAGGCTATGAGCAGTTCTTC. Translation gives CASSLLGYEQFF.

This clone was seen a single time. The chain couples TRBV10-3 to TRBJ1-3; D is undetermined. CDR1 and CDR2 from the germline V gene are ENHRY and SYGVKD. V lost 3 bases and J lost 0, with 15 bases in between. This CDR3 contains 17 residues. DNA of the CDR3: TGTGCCATCAGTGACCCTCGGGGAATAAGCTCTGGAAACACCATATATTTT. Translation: CAISDPRGISSGNTIYF.

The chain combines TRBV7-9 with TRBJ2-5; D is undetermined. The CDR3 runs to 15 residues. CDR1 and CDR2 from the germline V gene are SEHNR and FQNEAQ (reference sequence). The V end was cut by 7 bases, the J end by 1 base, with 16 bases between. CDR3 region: CASNSLPGPQETQYF. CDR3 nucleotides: TGTGCCAGCAACTCCCTGCCCGGGCCCCAAGAGACCCAGTACTTC.

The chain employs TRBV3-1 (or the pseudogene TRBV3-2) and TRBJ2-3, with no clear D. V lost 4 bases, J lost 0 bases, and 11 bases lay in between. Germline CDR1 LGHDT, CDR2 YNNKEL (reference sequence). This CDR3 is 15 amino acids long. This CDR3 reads CASSPVILSTDTQYF. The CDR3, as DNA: TGTGCCAGCAGCCCAGTCATCTTGAGCACAGATACGCAGTATTTT.

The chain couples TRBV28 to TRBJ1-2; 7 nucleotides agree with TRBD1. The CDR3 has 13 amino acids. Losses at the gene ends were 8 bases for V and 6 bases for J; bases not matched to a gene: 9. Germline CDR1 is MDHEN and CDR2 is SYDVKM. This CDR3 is CASRETGVNGYTF. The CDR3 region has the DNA TGTGCCAGCCGTGAAACAGGGGTTAATGGCTACACCTTC.

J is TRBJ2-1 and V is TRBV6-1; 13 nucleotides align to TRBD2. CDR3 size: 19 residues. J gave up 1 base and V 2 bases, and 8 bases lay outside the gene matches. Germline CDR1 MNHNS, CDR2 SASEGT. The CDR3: CASSETSGRAFGSYNEQFF. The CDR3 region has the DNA TGTGCCAGCAGTGAAACTAGCGGGAGGGCCTTCGGGTCCTACAATGAGCAGTTCTTC.

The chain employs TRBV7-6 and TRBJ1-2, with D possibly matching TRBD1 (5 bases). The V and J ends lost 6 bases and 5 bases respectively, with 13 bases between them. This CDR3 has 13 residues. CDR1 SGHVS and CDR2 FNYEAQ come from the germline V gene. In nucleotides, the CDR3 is TGTGCCAGCAGTCGGGACTTAGGATATGGCTACACCTTC. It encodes CASSRDLGYGYTF.

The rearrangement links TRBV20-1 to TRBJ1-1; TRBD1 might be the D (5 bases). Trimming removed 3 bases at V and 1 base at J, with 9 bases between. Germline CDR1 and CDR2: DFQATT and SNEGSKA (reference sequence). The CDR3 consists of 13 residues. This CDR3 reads CSASWQGNTEAFF. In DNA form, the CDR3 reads TGCAGTGCTAGTTGGCAGGGGAACACTGAAGCTTTCTTT.

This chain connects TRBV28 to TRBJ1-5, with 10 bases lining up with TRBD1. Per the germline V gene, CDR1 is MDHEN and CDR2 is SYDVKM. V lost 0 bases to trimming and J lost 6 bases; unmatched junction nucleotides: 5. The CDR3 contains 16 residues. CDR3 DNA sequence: TGTGCCAGCAGTTTATGGAGGGACAGGGGAAGTCAGCCCCAGCATTTT. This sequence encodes CASSLWRDRGSQPQHF.

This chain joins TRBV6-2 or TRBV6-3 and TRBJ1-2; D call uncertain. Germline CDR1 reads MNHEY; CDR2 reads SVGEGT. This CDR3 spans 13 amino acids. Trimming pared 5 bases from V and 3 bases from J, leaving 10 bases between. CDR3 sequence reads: CASSTLPYYGYTF. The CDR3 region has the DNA TGTGCCAGCAGTACCCTACCTTACTATGGCTACACCTTC.